These 30 T cell receptor beta chains originate from one sample sequenced in a study of post-analysis software for immune sequencing data. Study-wide findings and caveats: Controls had lower frequencies than patients of a few TRBV segments, which included TRBV5-6, TRBV5-1 and TRBV20-1.

Every TCR beta cDNA library bore unique molecular identifiers. One entry per CDR3 protein results from TCRdb running MiXCR on the PCR reads. Here the sample spans 820,000 or so distinct CDR3 sequences, about 50% being singletons. Their cognate antigens are unknown. Sequences were obtained from blood. The receptors come from a girl between 5 and 17 years old with multiple sclerosis.

V gene TRBV7-6 combines with J gene TRBJ2-3, with 8 nucleotides matching TRBD1. Trimming took 0 bases from V and 5 from J; bases not matched to a gene: 7. Germline CDR1 reads SGHVS; CDR2 reads FNYEAQ. The CDR3 runs to 16 residues. DNA of the CDR3: TGTGCCAGCAGCTTAGCGGGGACAGGATTTGAAGATACGCAGTATTTT. Translation gives CASSLAGTGFEDTQYF.

The chain combines TRBV20-1 with TRBJ1-2, with D tentatively TRBD1 (5 bases). Germline V CDR1 and CDR2: DFQATT, SNEGSKA (reference sequence). The V end was cut by 5 bases, the J end by 2 bases, with 15 bases between. CDR3 size: 14 residues. The CDR3 nucleotides are TGCAGTGCTGCCCTGAACGGGGGAAACTATGGCTACACCTTC. The encoded protein is CSAALNGGNYGYTF.

This chain joins TRBV6-6 and TRBJ1-2; no firm D call. This CDR3 has 15 residues. Trimming cost V 0 bases and J 0 bases, with 8 bases left between them. The V gene's germline CDR1 is MNHNY and CDR2 SVGAGI (reference sequence). CDR3 in DNA: TGTGCCAGCAGTTACTCAGCAGCTTCTAACTATGGCTACACCTTC. Residues: CASSYSAASNYGYTF.

The chain couples TRBV20-1 to TRBJ2-5; D is undetermined. The CDR3 spans 13 residues. Germline CDR1 and CDR2: DFQATT and SNEGSKA (reference sequence). Trimming pared 1 base from V and 5 bases from J, leaving 11 bases between. CDR3 protein: CSARAKGWETQYF. In nucleotides, the CDR3 is TGCAGTGCTAGAGCCAAGGGTTGGGAGACCCAGTACTTC.

V and J are TRBV20-1 and TRBJ2-5, with D hard to call. Trimming cost V 3 bases and J 3 bases, with 8 bases left between them. The CDR3 sequence is 12 residues long. Germline V lookup: CDR1 DFQATT, CDR2 SNEGSKA (reference sequence). CDR3 in amino acids: CSASPTKETQYF. As DNA, the CDR3 is TGCAGTGCTAGTCCTACGAAAGAGACCCAGTACTTC.

The rearrangement joins TRBV7-8 to TRBJ2-3; TRBD2 matches at 7 bases. The V gene end was trimmed by 5 bases and the J gene end by 0 bases; junction bases not matched to a gene: 26. CDR3 length: 22 amino acids. Germline assignment: CDR1 SGHVS and CDR2 FQNEAQ. CDR3 bases: TGTGCCAGCAGCCCAACTCGTCTCCGAGCGGGAACCCACCCCAGTAGCACAGATACGCAGTATTTT. Its translation is CASSPTRLRAGTHPSSTDTQYF.

J is TRBJ2-4 and V is TRBV4-2; D unresolved. The closer fit of TRBJ2-7 to the DNA end suggests the J call may be wrong. This CDR3 contains 17 residues. Germline CDR1 is LGHNA and CDR2 is YNFKEQ. This CDR3 reads CASSQPPLIAILYEQYF. The DNA for the CDR3 is TGTGCCAGCAGCCAACCGCCCCTCATAGCTATTCTCTACGAGCAGTACTTC.

The chain is built from TRBV29-1 and TRBJ2-1; a weak D match, TRBD1 (6 bases). CDR1 is SQVTM and CDR2 is ANQGSEA in the germline V gene. The CDR3 is 14 amino acids. With 7 bases removed from V and 5 bases from J, the gap between germline ends came to 18 bases. CDR3 DNA sequence: TGCAGCGCCCGGACAGATGAAAGAAACAATGAGCAGTTCTTC. This sequence encodes CSARTDERNNEQFF.

The V gene is TRBV12-3 or TRBV12-4, the J gene TRBJ2-7, with D possibly TRBD1 on 6 matching bases. This CDR3 contains 14 residues. Trimming shortened V by 5 bases and J by 3 bases, and 14 bases separated the two germline ends. The chain's CDR3 is CASSQRGGIYEQYF. The CDR3 bases are TGTGCCAGCAGTCAAAGAGGGGGTATCTACGAGCAGTACTTC.

This chain uses TRBV4-2 with TRBJ2-1; maybe TRBD1 (6 bases). Trimming left V 1 base short and J 4 bases short, with 14 bases between. The CDR3 loop spans 16 amino acids. The germline V gene encodes CDR1 LGHNA and CDR2 YNFKEQ. The CDR3 protein is CASSQAGTRGYNEQFF. DNA for the CDR3: TGTGCCAGCAGCCAAGCCGGGACAAGGGGATACAATGAGCAGTTCTTC.

This clonotype appeared a few times. CDR3 nucleotides: TGCGCCAGCAGCTCAGGACAGGCAAGTCAAGAGACCCAGTACTTC. Residues: CASSSGQASQETQYF. The chain combines TRBV5-1 with TRBJ2-5; 7 bases map to TRBD1. Germline CDR1 SGHRS, CDR2 YFSETQ. V gave up 3 bases and J gave up 2 bases; unmatched junction bases: 7. The CDR3 has 15 amino acids.

The J gene is TRBJ2-3, the V gene TRBV14, with D hard to call. The ends were cut back, 1 base at V and 2 bases at J, with 7 bases in the middle. The length of the CDR3 is 14 residues. From germline, CDR1 is SGHDN and CDR2 FVKESK. CDR3 in DNA: TGTGCCAGCAGCCAAGGTGTGGCCACAGATACGCAGTATTTT. Translating gives CASSQGVATDTQYF. The full variable domain, rest sourced from reference TRBV14 and TRBJ2-3, is EAGVTQFPSHSVIEKGQTVTLRCDPISGHDNLYWYRRVMGKEIKFLLHFVKESKQDESGMPNNRFLAERTGGTYSTLKVQPAELEDSGVYFCASSQGVATDTQYFGPGTRLTVL.

For this clonotype: Its ends do not fully match the called genes, so a read error is possible. The chain carries TRBV6-5 and TRBJ2-1; D gene unclear. From germline, CDR1 is MNHEY and CDR2 SVGAGI. The CDR3 covers 12 residues. The CDR3 bases are TGTACCAGCAGTTACTCCGGTCATGAGCAGTTCTTC. This gives the protein CTSSYSGHEQFF.

The chain combines TRBV7-9 with TRBJ1-2; possibly TRBD1 for D (5 bases). The CDR3 is 15 residues long. Germline V lookup: CDR1 SEHNR, CDR2 FQNEAQ (reference sequence). Between the trimmed V and J ends, which lost 0 bases and 8 bases, there was a span of 16 bases. The CDR3 protein is CASSLASTGGGGYTF. As DNA, the CDR3 is TGTGCCAGCAGCTTAGCGAGCACAGGCGGTGGCGGCTACACCTTC.

This clonotype was recorded a few times. V and J are TRBV12-3 or TRBV12-4 and TRBJ1-2; TRBD1 aligns across 8 bases. V dropped 3 bases and J dropped 4; count of bases not matched to a gene: 4. The CDR3 runs to 14 residues. Written as DNA, the CDR3 is TGTGCCAGCAGTTTCCAGGGGGCGGGCTATGGCTACACCTTC. Residues: CASSFQGAGYGYTF.

The genes are TRBV20-1 and TRBJ2-3; D gene unclear. This CDR3 region has 11 residues. Trimming left V 8 bases short and J 4 bases short, with 10 bases between. The germline V gene encodes CDR1 DFQATT and CDR2 SNEGSKA (reference sequence). CDR3 coding DNA: TGCAGTTATGCAATGGCAGATACGCAGTATTTT. Its translation is CSYAMADTQYF.

This chain links TRBV5-6 with TRBJ2-7; D assignment may be TRBD1 or TRBD2 (5 bases each). Trimming cost V 2 bases and J 2 bases, with 14 bases left between them. This CDR3 is 15 amino acids long. Germline assignment: CDR1 SGHDT and CDR2 YYEEEE. The CDR3 nucleotides read TGTGCCAGCAGCTTTGTGGGACCCAGGACCTACGAGCAGTACTTC. It is translated as CASSFVGPRTYEQYF. Full variable domain (rest looked up from reference TRBV5-6 and TRBJ2-7): DAGVTQSPTHLIKTRGQQVTLRCSPKSGHDTVSWYQQALGQGPQFIFQYYEEEERQRGNFPDRFSGHQFPNYSSELNVNALLLGDSALYLCASSFVGPRTYEQYFGPGTRLTVT.

The V call is TRBV20-1, the J call TRBJ2-7, with TRBD1 matching 7 bases. This CDR3 contains 13 residues. Germline V CDR1 and CDR2: DFQATT, SNEGSKA (reference sequence). V lost 3 bases and J lost 4; bases outside the gene matches: 6. The CDR3 here is CSARGTAIYEQYF. As DNA, the CDR3 is TGCAGTGCTAGGGGGACAGCTATTTACGAGCAGTACTTC.

For this clonotype: A much larger clone differs by one base, so this may be a read error. The genes are TRBV14 and TRBJ2-7; D tentatively reads TRBD1 or TRBD2 (6 bases each). The germline V gene has CDR1 SGHDN and CDR2 FVKESK. V lost 0 bases, J lost 3 bases, and 15 bases lay in between. The CDR3 is 16 amino acids. The CDR3 DNA is TGTGCCAGCAGCCAAGATCGGGGGACATACTTCTACGAGCAGTACTTC. Its translation is CASSQDRGTYFYEQYF.

The V and J genes are TRBV29-1 and TRBJ2-1, with D hard to call. The CDR3 runs 13 residues. V lost 2 bases and J 0 bases, leaving 5 bases between the germline ends. The germline V gene encodes CDR1 SQVTM and CDR2 ANQGSEA. CDR3 protein: CSVENSSYNEQFF. CDR3 DNA sequence: TGCAGCGTTGAAAACAGCTCCTACAATGAGCAGTTCTTC.

The chain links TRBV5-1 to TRBJ2-3; 9 nucleotides align to TRBD2. Per germline, CDR1 SGHRS and CDR2 YFSETQ. V shed 4 bases and J 3 bases; nucleotides not matched to a gene: 6. This CDR3 contains 15 residues. The CDR3: CASSEVAGVTDTQYF. In nucleotides, the CDR3 is TGCGCCAGCAGCGAGGTAGCGGGAGTAACAGATACGCAGTATTTT.

The rearrangement links TRBV5-1 to TRBJ2-3; 10 bases map to TRBD2. Germline values: CDR1 SGHRS, CDR2 YFSETQ. The trim removed 3 bases at V and 4 bases at J, leaving 5 bases unmatched. This CDR3 is built from 15 residues. Here the CDR3 reads CASSYSGGAPDTQYF. As DNA, the CDR3 is TGCGCCAGCAGCTACAGCGGGGGGGCCCCAGATACGCAGTATTTT.

This clonotype was seen a handful of times. This chain joins TRBV20-1 and TRBJ2-3; no definite D call. Germline V gives CDR1 DFQATT, CDR2 SNEGSKA (reference sequence). The ends were cut back, 5 bases at V and 6 bases at J, with 15 bases in the middle. There are 13 residues in the CDR3. CDR3 sequence (DNA): TGCAGTGCTCAGACGGTTGTAGGGGATACGCAGTATTTT. It translates to CSAQTVVGDTQYF.

The V and J genes are TRBV6-4 and TRBJ1-2, with 7 positions matching TRBD1. Looked up from germline, CDR1 is MRHNA and CDR2 is SNTAGT. This CDR3 has 16 residues. Trimming at V came to 6 bases and at J to 6 bases, leaving 16 bases not matched to a gene. CDR3 sequence (DNA): TGTGCCAGCAGCCCCAGGGGGGGAACTCGGATTGATGGCTACACCTTC. Translated: CASSPRGGTRIDGYTF.

The chain employs TRBV3-1 and TRBJ2-5; perhaps TRBD1 as D (6 bases). Germline CDR1 reads LGHDT; CDR2 reads YNNKEL (reference sequence). CDR3 length equals 15 residues. Trimming took off 2 bases at V and 4 bases at J, with 14 bases between the two ends. The CDR3 protein is CASSQYGTKGETQYF. The CDR3 region has the DNA TGTGCCAGCAGCCAATACGGGACAAAAGGAGAGACCCAGTACTTC.

This clonotype was observed a single time. The gene calls are TRBV13 and TRBJ2-7; TRBD2 matches at 11 bases. Germline CDR1 is PRHDT and CDR2 is FYEKMQ (reference sequence). Trimming took 6 bases from V and 2 from J; bases not matched to a gene: 12. The CDR3 is made up of 17 amino acids. As DNA, the CDR3 is TGTGCCAGCAGACAACTAGCGGGAGAGGGTTTAACCTACGAGCAGTACTTC. Protein sequence: CASRQLAGEGLTYEQYF.

This clonotype was counted many times. The germline gene is not matched at one end of the junction; a read error may be the cause. V and J are TRBV5-1 and TRBJ2-7, with 9 nucleotides matching TRBD1. Per the germline V gene, CDR1 is SGHRS and CDR2 is YFSETQ. The CDR3 is made up of 14 amino acids. CDR3 protein: CASSSRQGAYEQYF. The CDR3 bases are TGTGCCAGCAGCTCGAGACAGGGGGCCTACGAGCAGTACTTC.

This chain uses TRBV12-3 or TRBV12-4 with TRBJ2-5, with TRBD2 matching 9 bases. Near its end, the DNA agrees better with TRBJ2-7, so the J call may be wrong. This CDR3 has 12 amino acids. CDR3 nucleotide sequence: TGTGCCAGTGGGGGGACTAGCAACGAGCAGTACTTC. Translation gives CASGGTSNEQYF.

The genes are TRBV6-5 and TRBJ1-5, with a possible D match to TRBD1 (6 bases). V was trimmed by 5 bases and J by 0 bases, leaving 14 bases between them. The CDR3 consists of 16 residues. Germline values: CDR1 MNHEY, CDR2 SVGAGI. As DNA, the CDR3 is TGTGCCAGCAGTAGGGGGACGAGTTATAGCAATCAGCCCCAGCATTTT. Its translation: CASSRGTSYSNQPQHF.

The V gene is TRBV7-6, the J gene TRBJ1-6; 7 nucleotides align to TRBD1. After removal of 5 bases from V and 7 bases from J, the junction contained 14 bases not matched to a gene. This CDR3 has 17 amino acids. In germline, CDR1 is SGHVS, CDR2 FNYEAQ. The CDR3 coding sequence is TGTGCCAGCAGCCACGCCCAGGGACAGATCTACAATTCACCCCTCCACTTT. Its protein is CASSHAQGQIYNSPLHF.